This TCR beta chain was profiled in a study of T cell responses to AZD1222 COVID-19 vaccine. Study summary: Second-dose intervals of approximately 4 or approximately 12 weeks were pooled.

Trimming shortened V by 0 bases and J by 2 bases, and 13 bases separated the two germline ends. CDR1 and CDR2 (germline): SGHDN, FVKESK. The length of the CDR3 is 16 residues. Study results and caveats: Females made up more of the donors, who were largely white British, and clonal diversity may have come out too low. Reportedly, nearly half the spike-specific TCRs target unmutated variant regions. Across spike, vaccine-associated CD4 TCRs were found, dominant at 160-218 and 743-854.

Details on this clone: What it binds is not known.

Some clones are missing from TCRdb's copy, which holds only in-frame ones; the method was immunoSEQ multiplex PCR. The sample holds around 29,000 clones, nearly 95% seen once. The TCR was taken from an adult in good health. The gene calls are TRBV14 and TRBJ1-1; D is ambiguous. Sequenced material: peripheral blood, taken on day 0 of AZD1222 vaccination. CDR3 amino acids: CASSQDYGRINTEAFF. DNA of the CDR3: TGTGCCAGCAGCCAAGATTACGGCAGGATAAACACTGAAGCTTTCTTT.